The 17 T cell receptor beta chains reported below all come from one sample, sequenced in a study of blood T cells in healthy people across ages (dated by TCRdb to about 2015). Libraries were constructed by 5' RACE. A second PCR of about 7 to 12 cycles was performed with a sample-barcoded 5' primer and a J-beta primer mix. TCRdb applied fastp at Q25 and MiXCR to the public reads, then kept only in-frame beta chains. Under each unique CDR3 protein, matching rows form one entry showing the most common genes and DNA. A total of around 1,900,000 distinct CDR3 sequences appear in this sample, around 40% of them only once. Roughly 23% of the sample is taken by the ten largest. Material: blood. These receptors were taken from a human donor in good health.

The chain combines TRBV29-1 with TRBJ1-1; the match to TRBD1 covers 7 bases. Germline lookup yields CDR1 SQVTM and CDR2 ANQGSEA. CDR3 length equals 15 residues. J lost 2 bases, V lost 0 bases, and 6 bases had no gene match. CDR3: CSVEEADRSNTEAFF. Here the CDR3 DNA reads TGCAGCGTTGAAGAGGCGGACAGGTCTAACACTGAAGCTTTCTTT.

This clonotype was detected ten times or more. The V gene is TRBV7-3, the J gene TRBJ2-1; no definite D call. CDR3 length equals 13 residues. Germline CDR1 and CDR2: SGHTA and FQGTGA. Trimming left V 0 bases short and J 9 bases short, with 9 bases between. CDR3 in amino acids: CASSLTPLTEQFF. In nucleotides, the CDR3 is TGTGCCAGCAGCTTAACGCCCCTTACTGAGCAGTTCTTC.

This clonotype was observed a few times. The rearrangement joins TRBV3-1 to TRBJ2-4; D gene unclear. CDR3 size: 13 residues. Per germline, CDR1 LGHDT and CDR2 YNNKEL (reference sequence). V was pared by 0 bases and J by 13 bases, with 13 bases between. The CDR3 bases are TGTGCCAGCAGCCAAGATCGGACGCAGGAGCAGTACTTC. It is translated as CASSQDRTQEQYF.

The chain carries TRBV4-1 and TRBJ2-7; 7 bases match TRBD2. This CDR3 region has 14 residues. Germline V gene sequence: CDR1 MGHRA, CDR2 YSYEKL. V shed 1 base, J shed 7 bases, and the junction held 7 bases outside the gene matches. This CDR3 is CASSQVPREGEQYF. CDR3 nucleotides: TGCGCCAGCAGCCAAGTCCCCAGGGAGGGGGAGCAGTACTTC.

The J gene is TRBJ1-2, the V gene TRBV24-1, with a weak D call TRBD1 (5 bases). V was trimmed by 3 bases and J by 4 bases, leaving 14 bases between them. This CDR3 is 15 amino acids long. Germline V gene data show CDR1 as KGHDR and CDR2 as SFDVKD. Here the CDR3 DNA reads TGTGCCACCAGTGATCCCGAAGGGGAGATCTATGGCTACACCTTC. As protein: CATSDPEGEIYGYTF.

The chain recombines TRBV2 with TRBJ1-1; D is unresolved. With 10 bases removed from V and 1 base from J, the gap between germline ends came to 13 bases. The germline gives CDR1 SNHLY, CDR2 FYNNEI. The CDR3 spans 13 residues. CDR3 DNA sequence: TGTGCCACCACGCTCCGGTCGAACACTGAAGCTTTCTTT. Its protein is CATTLRSNTEAFF.

The chain joins TRBV30 to TRBJ2-1; perhaps TRBD1 as D (6 bases). Looked up from germline, CDR1 is GTSNPN and CDR2 is SVGIG (reference sequence). Trimming removed 4 bases at V and 5 bases at J, with 15 bases between. The length of the CDR3 is 14 residues. The CDR3, as DNA: TGTGCCTGGATCGACAGGTTCGTCCACAATGAGCAGTTCTTC. It encodes CAWIDRFVHNEQFF.

The chain combines TRBV2 with TRBJ2-5; no firm D call. CDR3 length: 12 amino acids. V lost 4 bases and J lost 11, with 14 bases in between. CDR1 is SNHLY, CDR2 FYNNEI, per germline. CDR3 region: CASSVVQAEQYF. The CDR3 coding sequence is TGTGCCAGCAGTGTGGTACAAGCTGAGCAGTACTTC.

In DNA, the CDR3 is TGCGCCAGCAGCTTGGTTCGTGAGGGGTACGAGCAGTACTTC. Protein product: CASSLVREGYEQYF. The genes are TRBV5-1 and TRBJ2-7, with D tentatively TRBD1 or TRBD2 (5 bases each). The length of the CDR3 is 14 residues. Trimming took 0 bases from V and 4 from J, leaving 11 bases between them. Germline CDR1 SGHRS, CDR2 YFSETQ. Together with reference TRBV5-1 and TRBJ2-7, the CDR3 gives the full variable domain: KAGVTQTPRYLIKTRGQQVTLSCSPISGHRSVSWYQQTPGQGLQFLFEYFSETQRNKGNFPGRFSGRQFSNSRSEMNVSTLELGDSALYLCASSLVREGYEQYFGPGTRLTVT.

Only a few counts were recorded for this clonotype. A much more abundant neighbour one base away suggests this may be a read error. DNA for the CDR3: TGTGCCGGCAGTGGGGACAGGGCGGCTTTCTTT. This encodes CAGSGDRAAFF. V and J are TRBV2 and TRBJ1-1; 9 nucleotides match TRBD1. The germline V gene encodes CDR1 SNHLY and CDR2 FYNNEI. This CDR3 region has 11 residues.

This clonotype was detected a few times. A much larger clone is a single base away; this may be a read error. Likely a read error: the CDR3 ends without its conserved phenylalanine or tryptophan. The V and J genes are TRBV28 and TRBJ2-6; 7 bases fit TRBD2. The CDR3 covers 16 residues. V lost 7 bases to trimming and J lost 0 bases; unmatched junction nucleotides: 6. Germline-derived CDR1 and CDR2 are MDHEN and SYDVKM. The DNA for the CDR3 is TGTGCCAGCATGGGAGGGGACTCCTCTGGGGCCAACGTCCTGACTTGC. It yields the protein CASMGGDSSGANVLTC.

This clonotype was recorded at least ten times. The CDR3 here is CASTPIAGPQDLYNEQFF. Written as DNA, the CDR3 is TGTGCCAGCACTCCAATCGCCGGGCCACAGGACCTTTACAATGAGCAGTTCTTC. This chain joins TRBV6-2 or TRBV6-3 and TRBJ2-1; D perhaps matches TRBD1 (5 bases). Trimming removed 7 bases at V and 4 bases at J, with 26 bases between. The CDR3 is made up of 18 amino acids. Germline CDR1 reads MNHEY; CDR2 reads SVGEGT.

In its sample, this clonotype was seen a few times. This chain links TRBV2 with TRBJ2-7; 9 bases line up with TRBD1. CDR1 and CDR2 from the germline V gene are SNHLY and FYNNEI. V dropped 7 bases and J dropped 4; count of bases not matched to a gene: 5. The CDR3 is 13 residues long. The DNA of the CDR3 is TGTGCCAGCATCGAGACAGGGGGGTACGAGCAGTACTTC. This translates into CASIETGGYEQYF.

This clonotype appeared a few times. The chain recombines TRBV20-1 with TRBJ2-5; the D gene could be TRBD1 or TRBD2 (5 bases each). CDR1 DFQATT and CDR2 SNEGSKA come from the germline V gene (reference sequence). V was shortened by 3 bases and J by 4 bases, with 12 bases between the two germline ends. The CDR3 is 13 amino acids. This chain's CDR3 is CSASKRGPETQYF. CDR3 coding DNA: TGCAGTGCTAGTAAGAGGGGTCCAGAGACCCAGTACTTC.

The chain has TRBV20-1 and TRBJ2-1, with TRBD2 matching over 10 bases. J was trimmed by 5 bases and V by 3 bases; bases with no gene match: 10. From germline, CDR1 is DFQATT and CDR2 SNEGSKA (reference sequence). There are 16 residues in the CDR3. CDR3 in amino acids: CSASEPSGGGDNEQFF. CDR3 coding DNA: TGCAGTGCTAGCGAACCTAGCGGGGGCGGGGACAATGAGCAGTTCTTC.

This clonotype was seen more than once but under ten times. The genes are TRBV28 and TRBJ2-7; D uncertain. This CDR3 has 12 residues. V shed 0 bases and J shed 4 bases, with 4 bases lying between them. The V gene's germline CDR1 is MDHEN and CDR2 SYDVKM. The CDR3 region is CASSLWEYEQYF. DNA for the CDR3: TGTGCCAGCAGTTTATGGGAATACGAGCAGTACTTC.

Only a few counts were recorded for this clonotype. The chain has TRBV10-3 and TRBJ1-4; TRBD1 is a possible D gene (5 bases). CDR1 and CDR2 from the germline V gene are ENHRY and SYGVKD. V lost 10 bases and J lost 2, with 20 bases in between. The CDR3 length is 16 residues. The CDR3 is CASHSGLAGTNEKLFF. CDR3 nucleotide sequence: TGTGCCAGTCATAGCGGCTTGGCAGGGACTAATGAAAAACTGTTTTTT.